These 28 T cell receptor beta chains share one sample of origin, sequenced in a study of Ad26.COV2.S vaccination and SARS-CoV-2 variants. Sequenced by immunoSEQ multiplex PCR; TCRdb stores in-frame clones only, minus some. The sample comprises 330,000 or so clones, roughly 90% of which are singletons, and 5.5% rests with the top ten. The treatment was: around 19 received Ad26.COV2.S at low or high dose, single or two shots; roughly 5 received placebo; per-sample allocation not given. Day 63 after the first injection of vaccine or placebo was the sampling time. The sequencing used peripheral blood, collected in a trial of Ad26.COV2.S vaccine versus placebo. These receptors were obtained from a person aged 18-65 years who received the Ad26.COV2.S COVID-19 vaccine or a placebo.

V is TRBV11-2 and J is TRBJ1-1, with D possibly TRBD1 on 6 matching bases. The CDR3 runs to 12 residues. V was trimmed by 6 bases and J by 9 bases, leaving 14 bases between them. Germline lookup yields CDR1 SGHAT and CDR2 FQNNGV. The chain's CDR3 is CASSPEGVKAFF. The DNA of the CDR3 is TGTGCCAGCAGTCCAGAGGGGGTTAAAGCTTTCTTT.

The chain employs TRBV7-9 and TRBJ1-3; unclear D gene. Germline CDR1 is SEHNR and CDR2 is FQNEAQ (reference sequence). The V end was cut by 5 bases, the J end by 0 bases, with 11 bases between. The CDR3 is 15 residues long. In DNA form, the CDR3 reads TGTGCCAGCAGCAAGTTTCAGTACTCTGGAAACACCATATATTTT. Its protein is CASSKFQYSGNTIYF. Filled out from reference TRBV7-9 and TRBJ1-3, the complete variable domain reads DTGVSQNPRHKITKRGQNVTFRCDPISEHNRLYWYRQTLGQGPEFLTYFQNEAQLEKSRLLSDRFSAERPKGSFSTLEIQRTEQGDSAMYLCASSKFQYSGNTIYFGEGSWLTVV.

V and J are TRBV2 and TRBJ1-5; D is perhaps TRBD1 (5 bases). CDR1 SNHLY and CDR2 FYNNEI come from the germline V gene. CDR3 length: 13 residues. With 6 bases removed from V and 2 bases from J, the gap between germline ends came to 8 bases. The CDR3 DNA reads as TGTGCCAGCAGGGGGGATGGCAATCAGCCCCAGCATTTT. This sequence encodes CASRGDGNQPQHF. The full variable domain, rest sourced from reference TRBV2 and TRBJ1-5, is EPEVTQTPSHQVTQMGQEVILRCVPISNHLYFYWYRQILGQKVEFLVSFYNNEISEKSEIFDDQFSVERPDGSNFTLKIRSTKLEDSAMYFCASRGDGNQPQHFGDGTRLSIL.

The gene calls are TRBV7-9 and TRBJ1-1; D is perhaps TRBD1 (6 bases). V gave up 3 bases and J gave up 2 bases, with 22 bases separating them. Looked up from germline, CDR1 is SEHNR and CDR2 is FQNEAQ (reference sequence). The CDR3 covers 18 residues. CDR3 amino acids: CASSLTDWGAEGNTEAFF. CDR3 DNA sequence: TGTGCCAGCAGCTTGACGGATTGGGGGGCAGAGGGAAACACTGAAGCTTTCTTT.

The J gene is TRBJ2-5, the V gene TRBV6-6; D unresolved. V dropped 7 bases and J dropped 1 base, with 4 bases sitting between them. This CDR3 region has 11 residues. Per the germline V gene, CDR1 is MNHNY and CDR2 is SVGAGI (reference sequence). The CDR3: CASNGQETQYF. The CDR3 region has the DNA TGTGCCAGCAACGGCCAAGAGACCCAGTACTTC.

The rearrangement uses TRBV12-3 or TRBV12-4 and TRBJ1-2, with D uncertain. The CDR3 is 13 amino acids. Trimming left V 3 bases short and J 7 bases short, with 12 bases between. CDR3 region: CASSFAGVSGYTF. The CDR3 DNA is TGTGCCAGCAGTTTCGCCGGGGTTAGTGGCTACACCTTC.

The chain combines TRBV24-1 with TRBJ1-3; D gene unclear. Germline assignment: CDR1 KGHDR and CDR2 SFDVKD. The CDR3 consists of 13 residues. The V and J ends lost 0 bases and 4 bases respectively, with 3 bases between them. The CDR3 region is CATSDLRGNTIYF. For the CDR3, the DNA is TGTGCCACCAGTGATTTGCGGGGAAACACCATATATTTT.

The V call is TRBV11-2, the J call TRBJ2-2; D is perhaps TRBD1 or TRBD2 (5 bases each). CDR1 is SGHAT and CDR2 is FQNNGV in the germline V gene. The length of the CDR3 is 15 residues. V was shortened by 5 bases and J by 4 bases, with 14 bases between the two germline ends. The CDR3: CASSPTTGLTGELFF. CDR3 bases: TGTGCCAGCAGCCCAACGACGGGGCTCACCGGGGAGCTGTTTTTT.

The V call is TRBV7-2, the J call TRBJ1-4; tentative D call: TRBD1 (5 bases). V was clipped by 2 bases and J by 0 bases, with 10 bases between them. The CDR3 spans 16 residues. Germline V gene lookup returns CDR1 SGHTA and CDR2 FQGNSA. The CDR3 nucleotides are TGTGCCAGCAGCTTAATGGGGGACGCAACTAATGAAAAACTGTTTTTT. This sequence encodes CASSLMGDATNEKLFF.

The V gene is TRBV11-3, the J gene TRBJ2-2; 7 bases match TRBD1. The CDR3 has 16 amino acids. The germline V gene encodes CDR1 SGHNT and CDR2 YENEEA. J was trimmed by 3 bases and V by 5 bases; bases with no gene match: 9. CDR3 DNA: TGTGCCAGCAGCCCCAGGACAGGTCGGGACACCGGGGAGCTGTTTTTT. Translation gives CASSPRTGRDTGELFF.

This clone was counted a single time. J is TRBJ2-1 and V is TRBV7-2, with 13 bases lining up with TRBD2. CDR3 length: 17 residues. Germline CDR1 and CDR2: SGHTA and FQGNSA. With 5 bases clipped from V and 6 bases from J, the junction kept 10 bases outside the gene matches. CDR3: CASSAALLAGGRNEQFF. The CDR3, as DNA: TGTGCCAGCAGCGCCGCCCTACTAGCGGGGGGGCGCAATGAGCAGTTCTTC.

CDR3: CASSHPLAGSYEQYV. The CDR3 bases are TGCGCCAGCAGCCATCCTCTAGCGGGTAGCTACGAGCAGTACGTC. The J gene is TRBJ2-7, the V gene TRBV4-3, with 8 bases identical to TRBD2. The germline CDR1 and CDR2 sequences are LGHNA and YSLEER. V lost 3 bases, J lost 3 bases, and 7 bases stayed unmatched. This CDR3 is built from 15 residues.

The count of this clone is one. The chain recombines TRBV19 with TRBJ1-5; D is undetermined. The germline CDR1 and CDR2 sequences are LNHDA and SQIVND (reference sequence). Trimming pared 0 bases from V and 0 bases from J, leaving 6 bases between. This CDR3 is built from 15 residues. This CDR3 is CASSIDLGSNQPQHF. The DNA for the CDR3 is TGTGCCAGTAGTATAGATCTCGGTAGCAATCAGCCCCAGCATTTT.

J is TRBJ2-1 and V is TRBV18; 9 bases fit TRBD1. The germline V gene has CDR1 KGHSH and CDR2 LQKENI. Unmatched junction bases numbered 5, after V lost 6 bases and J lost 2 bases. The CDR3 contains 15 residues. CDR3 sequence: CASSRRQGAYNEQFF. As DNA, the CDR3 is TGTGCCAGCTCCCGAAGACAGGGGGCCTACAATGAGCAGTTCTTC.

The chain links TRBV5-4 to TRBJ2-7; D perhaps matches TRBD2 (6 bases). Germline CDR1 SGHNT, CDR2 YYREEE (reference sequence). This CDR3 contains 15 residues. The V end lost 2 bases, the J end lost 3 bases, and 15 bases lay between the germline ends. CDR3 sequence: CASSLSGETHYEQYF. Here the CDR3 DNA reads TGTGCCAGCAGCTTATCGGGGGAGACCCACTACGAGCAGTACTTC.

CDR3 in DNA: TGTGCCAGCAGTGACTCGAGGGACACCTTAAATTGGGAGCAGTACGTC. Its protein is CASSDSRDTLNWEQYV. The chain carries TRBV6-4 and TRBJ2-7, with a possible D match to TRBD1 (6 bases). Germline V gene sequence: CDR1 MRHNA, CDR2 SNTAGT. The CDR3 sequence is 16 residues long. Trimming cost V 0 bases and J 7 bases, with 19 bases left between them.

This clone was found once. The rearrangement uses TRBV6-2 or TRBV6-3 and TRBJ1-5; D is unresolved. This CDR3 has 14 residues. Germline V gives CDR1 MNHEY, CDR2 SVGEGT. The ends were cut back, 2 bases at V and 0 bases at J, with 5 bases in the middle. The DNA for the CDR3 is TGTGCCAGCAGTTACAAAGTTAGCAATCAGCCCCAGCATTTT. Its translation is CASSYKVSNQPQHF.

The chain joins TRBV12-5 to TRBJ2-5; TRBD2 is a possible D gene (6 bases). This CDR3 has 14 residues. V shed 6 bases and J shed 0 bases, with 11 bases lying between them. The germline V gene encodes CDR1 LGHNT and CDR2 FRNRAP. In DNA, the CDR3 is TGTGCTAGTGGGCGCGGGGATCACCAAGAGACCCAGTACTTC. Protein: CASGRGDHQETQYF.

V is TRBV7-2 and J is TRBJ2-2; D is tentatively TRBD1 or TRBD2 (5 bases each). CDR1 and CDR2 (germline): SGHTA, FQGNSA. Between the trimmed V and J ends, which lost 4 bases and 4 bases, there was a span of 10 bases. The CDR3 covers 14 residues. CDR3 bases: TGTGCCAGCAGCTCCGGGACCCGCACCGGGGAGCTGTTTTTT. Its protein is CASSSGTRTGELFF.

The V and J genes are TRBV4-1 and TRBJ1-1; D perhaps matches TRBD1 (5 bases). V lost 6 bases to trimming and J lost 0 bases, with 17 bases between them. This CDR3 is 16 amino acids long. The V gene's germline CDR1 is MGHRA and CDR2 YSYEKL. As DNA, the CDR3 is TGCGCCAGCAGAGAGGCAGGCGGGGCAGTGAACACTGAAGCTTTCTTT. Protein product: CASREAGGAVNTEAFF.

This sequence joins TRBV7-9 and TRBJ2-7; D remains unclear. The CDR3 is 13 residues long. Trimming took 3 bases from V and 1 from J, leaving 7 bases between them. CDR1 SEHNR and CDR2 FQNEAQ come from the germline V gene (reference sequence). As DNA, the CDR3 is TGTGCCAGCAGCTTGGGCCGATCCTACGAGCAGTACGTC. Protein sequence: CASSLGRSYEQYV.

The chain uses TRBV19 and TRBJ1-1; D might be TRBD1 (6 bases). The CDR3 consists of 13 residues. The ends were cut back, 11 bases at V and 3 bases at J, with 16 bases in the middle. CDR1 and CDR2 (germline): LNHDA, SQIVND (reference sequence). The CDR3 here is CAAKDRAHTEAFF. The CDR3 DNA reads as TGTGCCGCGAAGGACAGAGCTCACACTGAAGCTTTCTTT.

This sequence joins TRBV5-6 and TRBJ2-5; TRBD2 might be the D (5 bases). Per germline, CDR1 SGHDT and CDR2 YYEEEE. Between the trimmed V and J ends, which lost 2 bases and 5 bases, there was a span of 10 bases. The CDR3 loop spans 13 amino acids. The chain's CDR3 is CASSFRGRETQYF. CDR3 DNA: TGTGCCAGCAGCTTCCGGGGTAGGGAGACCCAGTACTTC. The full variable domain, rest sourced from reference TRBV5-6 and TRBJ2-5, is DAGVTQSPTHLIKTRGQQVTLRCSPKSGHDTVSWYQQALGQGPQFIFQYYEEEERQRGNFPDRFSGHQFPNYSSELNVNALLLGDSALYLCASSFRGRETQYFGPGTRLLVL.

The chain employs TRBV5-1 and TRBJ1-1; 7 nucleotides align to TRBD1. From germline, CDR1 is SGHRS and CDR2 YFSETQ. The CDR3 is made up of 15 amino acids. J gave up 4 bases and V 1 base, and 7 bases lay outside the gene matches. The CDR3 sequence is CASSLLGQPTTEAFF. The CDR3 DNA reads TGCGCCAGCAGCTTGTTGGGACAGCCGACCACTGAAGCTTTCTTT.

The chain is built from TRBV4-1 and TRBJ2-3, with 10 bases matching TRBD2. With 0 bases clipped from V and 2 bases from J, the junction kept 8 bases outside the gene matches. This CDR3 has 18 residues. Germline V CDR1 and CDR2: MGHRA, YSYEKL. The DNA for the CDR3 is TGCGCCAGCAGCCAAGATCCTTTAACTAGCGGGAACACAGATACGCAGTATTTT. It translates to CASSQDPLTSGNTDTQYF.

V gene TRBV5-1 combines with J gene TRBJ2-5; 14 nucleotides agree with TRBD2. V lost 4 bases and J lost 5; bases outside the gene matches: 10. This CDR3 is built from 17 residues. Per germline, CDR1 SGHRS and CDR2 YFSETQ. CDR3 sequence: CASSHPGTSGSSETQYF. Written as DNA, the CDR3 is TGCGCCAGCAGCCATCCCGGGACTAGCGGGAGTTCCGAGACCCAGTACTTC.

The gene calls are TRBV5-4 and TRBJ1-1, with D perhaps TRBD1 (5 bases). The length of the CDR3 is 15 residues. V gave up 0 bases and J gave up 6 bases, with 15 bases separating them. The V gene's germline CDR1 is SGHNT and CDR2 YYREEE (reference sequence). The DNA for the CDR3 is TGTGCCAGCAGCTTGGGGTGGGGGGAACACGCTGAAGCTTTCTTT. It translates to CASSLGWGEHAEAFF.

This clone was observed a handful of times. The V and J genes are TRBV5-6 and TRBJ1-2; no reliable D call. The CDR3 is 16 amino acids. CDR1 is SGHDT and CDR2 is YYEEEE in the germline V gene. V was pared by 4 bases and J by 0 bases, with 16 bases between. This CDR3 is CASSVPLGDTNYGYTF. Here the CDR3 DNA reads TGTGCCAGCAGCGTACCACTAGGTGATACTAACTATGGCTACACCTTC.